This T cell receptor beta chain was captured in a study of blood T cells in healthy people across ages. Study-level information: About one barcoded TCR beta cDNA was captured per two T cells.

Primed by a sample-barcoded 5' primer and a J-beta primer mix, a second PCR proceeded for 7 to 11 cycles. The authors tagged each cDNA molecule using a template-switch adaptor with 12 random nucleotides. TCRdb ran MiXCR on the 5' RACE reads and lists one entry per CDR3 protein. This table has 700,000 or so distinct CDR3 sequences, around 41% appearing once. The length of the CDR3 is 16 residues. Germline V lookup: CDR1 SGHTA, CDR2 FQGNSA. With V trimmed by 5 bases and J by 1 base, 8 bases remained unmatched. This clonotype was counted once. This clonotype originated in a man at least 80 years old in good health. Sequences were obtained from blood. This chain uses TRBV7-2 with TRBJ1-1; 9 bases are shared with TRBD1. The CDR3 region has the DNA TGTGCCAGCAGCGCTCGACAGGGGGTGGGGAACACTGAAGCTTTCTTT. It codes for CASSARQGVGNTEAFF.